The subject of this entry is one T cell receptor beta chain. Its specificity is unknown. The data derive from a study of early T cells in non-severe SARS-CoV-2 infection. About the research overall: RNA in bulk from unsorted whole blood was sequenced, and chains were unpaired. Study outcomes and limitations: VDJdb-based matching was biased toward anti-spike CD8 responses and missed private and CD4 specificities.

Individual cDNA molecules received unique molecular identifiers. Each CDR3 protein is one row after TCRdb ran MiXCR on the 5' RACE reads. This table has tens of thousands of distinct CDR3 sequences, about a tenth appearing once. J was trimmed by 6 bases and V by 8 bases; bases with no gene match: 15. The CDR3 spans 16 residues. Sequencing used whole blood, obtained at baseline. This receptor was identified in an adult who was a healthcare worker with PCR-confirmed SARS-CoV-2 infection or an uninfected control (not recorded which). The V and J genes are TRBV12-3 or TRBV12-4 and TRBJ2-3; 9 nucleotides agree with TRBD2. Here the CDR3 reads CASRHLAGGPEDTQYF. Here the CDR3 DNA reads TGTGCCAGCCGGCATTTGGCGGGGGGGCCGGAGGATACGCAGTATTTT.